These T cell receptor beta chains were read from a single sample in a study of shared clonotypes between healthy human individuals. Method: immunoSEQ multiplex PCR; TCRdb's copy keeps in-frame clones and lacks some. The sample includes fewer than 1.8 million clones, around 98.5% of them seen just once. Input material: naive CD4+ T cells sorted from blood. These TCRs come from a man aged 25 to 45 in good health. Each CDR3 is given with its conserved first and last residue. Clone size is shown for a subset of rows, as once, few, many or a class of expanded clone.

>TRBJ2-7|TRBV2|once
CASSLASGSFYEQYF
>TRBJ2-3|TRBV7-9|once
CASSPPPSGSTDTQYF
>TRBJ1-1|TRBV5-1|.
CASSHGAGGGNTEAFF
>TRBJ2-6|TRBV6-1|.
CASSGLASGGAGANVLTF
>TRBJ2-6|TRBV4-3|.
CASSPARGQSSGANVLTF
>TRBJ2-1|TRBV11-3|.
CASSQAGAREQFF
>TRBJ2-7|TRBV28|.
CASSGLAGDPYEQYF
>TRBJ2-7|TRBV6-5|.
CASSQRSYEQYF
>TRBJ1-5|TRBV18|.
CASSPDRGVGNQPQHF
>TRBJ2-7|TRBV10-3|once
CAISDTAGKSHEQYF
>TRBJ1-2|TRBV28|once
CASTSHTPGQSTNNYGYTF
>TRBJ2-7|TRBV29-1|.
CSAEGLTGWNTYEQYF
>TRBJ1-2|TRBV30|.
CACLVSRLGYTF
>TRBJ1-1|TRBV10-1|.
CASSGDSANTEAFF
>TRBJ1-4|TRBV9|.
CASSVGSSVPNEKLFF
>TRBJ2-2|TRBV21-1|once
CASSKARRRGLFF
>TRBJ2-7|TRBV29-1|.
CSVRGAYEQYF
>TRBJ2-5|TRBV19|.
CASRDRGETQYF
>TRBJ2-1|TRBV27|.
CASSLVLATYNEQFF
>TRBJ2-7|TRBV5-1|.
CASGGGMVYEQYF
>TRBJ2-3|TRBV5-1|.
CASRRGQGTDTQYF
>TRBJ2-2|TRBV5-4|.
CASSPTGGRFHTGELFF
>TRBJ1-5|TRBV28|.
CASSFPGDYNQPQHF
>TRBJ2-5|TRBV7-9|.
CASSLGEGVETQYF
>TRBJ1-3|TRBV27|.
CASSPRGTNTIYF
>TRBJ2-7|TRBV7-2|.
CASSNRVAGPSYEQYF
>TRBJ2-1|TRBV27|.
CASSSIAGPSYNEQFF
>TRBJ2-5|TRBV19|.
CATSVGGGGETQYF
>TRBJ2-7|TRBV7-8|.
CASSSFSRGSATYEQYF
>TRBJ2-2|TRBV6-4|.
CASRSTTPGSAGELFF
>TRBJ2-4|TRBV15|once
CATGQVEAKNIQYF
>TRBJ1-2|TRBV4-3|.
CASSQDLSYYGYTF
>TRBJ2-5|TRBV7-9|.
CASSKTPGQGQETQYF
>TRBJ2-3|TRBV6-6|.
CASSYESGRSTDTQYF
>TRBJ2-1|TRBV27|.
CASSLALGTHYNEQFF
>TRBJ2-7|TRBV5-1|.
CASSPPRGRATYEQYF
>TRBJ2-7|TRBV11-2|.
CASSLRQGIYEQYF
>TRBJ2-2|TRBV11-2|.
CASWTGKDTGELFF